This T cell receptor (beta chain) was captured in a study of CD8+ T cells in alopecia areata. The treatment was: oral pan-JAK inhibitor, 5-10 mg twice daily. Following RNA extraction, reverse transcription yielded cDNA that acted as the sequencing template. Assay: immunoSEQ multiplex PCR; the TCRdb copy retains only in-frame clones and omits some. Among about 76,000 clones, approximately 70% were seen once, and the ten largest hold about 20%. Between the trimmed V and J ends, which lost 6 bases and 3 bases, there was a span of 13 bases. CDR1 is SEHNR, CDR2 FQNEAQ, per germline (reference sequence). The CDR3 runs 14 residues.

The rearrangement links TRBV7-9 to TRBJ2-3, with D hard to call. The sample here was CD8+ T cells sorted from blood, taken at week 24, from a patient treated with tofacitinib. This sequence originates from a human donor with alopecia areata. The CDR3 loop is CASSNWGSTDTQYF. CDR3 DNA sequence: TGTGCCAGCAGTAATTGGGGTTCGACAGATACGCAGTATTTT.